The T cell receptor (beta chain) under discussion was sequenced for a study of T cells in Graves' hyperthyroidism and ophthalmopathy. Using RNA transcripts as the source, TCR beta CDR3 regions were amplified. An initial round of RT-PCR targeting the TCR CDR3 relied on the HTBI primer set. TCRdb reanalysed the multiplex PCR reads using MiXCR and keeps one entry per CDR3 protein. The data contain about 350,000 distinct CDR3 sequences, roughly 20% of them seen just once; the ten biggest clones take up 15% to 18%. At least ten counts were recorded for this clonotype. Germline V gene data show CDR1 as MNHEY and CDR2 as SMNVEV (reference sequence). Losses at the gene ends were 3 bases for V and 7 bases for J; bases not matched to a gene: 9. This CDR3 is built from 18 residues.

This sequence joins TRBV27 and TRBJ2-2; 15 positions match TRBD2. The clonotype was recovered from a woman aged 40 to 55 with Graves' ophthalmopathy. Sequenced: blood. CDR3 nucleotides: TGTGCCAGCAGTTTTTACTCCCGGACTAGCGGGAGGGGCGGGGAGCTGTTTTTT. Amino acid sequence: CASSFYSRTSGRGGELFF.